This is a list of T cell receptor beta chains from one sample in a study of shared clonotypes between healthy human individuals. Sequencing used immunoSEQ multiplex PCR; TCRdb keeps in-frame clones, though not all of them. The sample records roughly 2.4 million clones, approximately 94% being singletons. The sequencing sample was made of naive CD4+ T cells sorted from blood. These receptors were taken from a man aged 18 to 35 in good health. CDR3s include the opening cysteine and the closing phenylalanine or tryptophan. Fields, in order: J gene, clone size, D gene, V gene, CDR3 protein, CDR3 DNA. The D gene is left open where the match is weak. Expanded clones get a size class; other rows say once, few or many, or leave the size out.

>TRBJ1-1|-|-|TRBV7-2
CASSLRAGTEAFF
TGTGCCAGCAGCTTGAGGGCAGGCACTGAAGCTTTCTTT
>TRBJ2-3|once|TRBD2|TRBV29-1
CSVRTSGRDTQYF
TGCAGCGTGCGGACTAGCGGGAGGGATACGCAGTATTTT
>TRBJ1-5|-|-|TRBV18
CASSPRADQPQHF
TGTGCCAGCTCACCACGGGCGGACCAGCCCCAGCATTTT
>TRBJ2-4|-|TRBD1|TRBV11-2
CASSLPSPGQGAQGIQYF
TGTGCCAGCAGCTTACCCTCCCCGGGACAGGGGGCGCAGGGCATTCAGTACTTC
>TRBJ2-7|-|-|TRBV6-1
CASDGWSYEQYF
TGTGCCAGCGACGGGTGGTCCTACGAGCAGTACTTC
>TRBJ2-3|-|-|TRBV28
CASSQRRTDTQYF
TGTGCCAGCAGTCAGAGACGCACAGATACGCAGTATTTT
>TRBJ1-2|-|-|TRBV25-1
CASSSNYGYTF
TGTGCCAGCAGCAGTAACTATGGCTACACCTTC
>TRBJ1-1|once|TRBD1|TRBV18
CASSPQRQGNTEAFF
TGTGCCAGCTCACCTCAGAGACAGGGCAACACTGAAGCTTTCTTT
>TRBJ1-6|-|-|TRBV13
CASRLGGDNSPLHF
TGTGCCAGCAGGTTAGGGGGTGATAATTCACCCCTCCACTTT
>TRBJ2-3|-|-|TRBV13
CASSLVEHSRIGTDTQYF
TGTGCCAGCAGCTTAGTGGAACACTCTAGGATTGGCACAGATACGCAGTATTTT
>TRBJ2-7|once|-|TRBV6-1
CASSEAQGGSYEQYF
TGTGCCAGCAGTGAAGCGCAGGGGGGGTCCTACGAGCAGTACTTC
>TRBJ2-5|-|-|TRBV30
CAWSVLGIRETQYF
TGTGCCTGGAGTGTACTCGGCATCCGAGAGACCCAGTACTTC
>TRBJ1-4|-|TRBD1|TRBV6-6
CASSYRGQGNEKLFF
TGTGCCAGCAGTTACCGGGGACAGGGTAATGAAAAACTGTTTTTT
>TRBJ2-1|-|TRBD2|TRBV19
CASSIAGTSGANNEQFF
TGTGCCAGTAGTATAGCTGGGACTAGCGGGGCCAACAATGAGCAGTTCTTC
>TRBJ1-2|-|-|TRBV10-3
CAISPGRQSLYGYTF
TGTGCCATCAGCCCAGGGAGACAGTCCCTCTATGGCTACACCTTC
>TRBJ2-3|-|-|TRBV6-1
CASSAAQRRGTQYF
TGTGCCAGCAGTGCCGCTCAGAGGCGCGGTACGCAGTATTTT
>TRBJ2-6|-|-|TRBV30
CACPGPGANVLTF
TGTGCCTGCCCCGGCCCTGGGGCCAACGTCCTGACTTTC
>TRBJ2-5|-|-|TRBV25-1
CASSDPGTQYF
TGTGCCAGCAGTGACCCGGGGACCCAGTACTTC
>TRBJ2-7|-|TRBD1|TRBV4-1
CASSRTSGQGYEQYF
TGCGCCAGCAGCCGAACATCGGGACAGGGCTACGAGCAGTACTTC
>TRBJ2-7|-|-|TRBV4-1
CASSLQGDGPYEQYF
TGCGCCAGCAGCCTACAGGGAGACGGCCCCTACGAGCAGTACTTC
>TRBJ1-6|once|-|TRBV25-1
CASGKAAGGSYNSPLHF
TGTGCCAGCGGTAAGGCAGCGGGCGGGTCCTATAATTCACCCCTCCACTTT